This T cell receptor (beta chain) derives from a study of blood T cell repertoires in COVID-19. Study-level information: From the United States, Italy and Spain came samples of acute and convalescent COVID-19.

J was trimmed by 5 bases and V by 0 bases; bases with no gene match: 6. The germline V gene encodes CDR1 LGHNA and CDR2 YNFKEQ. This CDR3 has 16 residues. Per the original data handling: Amplification of reference gene primers was used by the study to estimate nucleated cell counts. Only in-frame clones appear in the TCRdb table, and some are missing; sequencing was by immunoSEQ multiplex PCR. The V and J calls and clone size are taken from that table; D and trimming were inferred from the DNA. The sample contains 140,000 to 150,000 clones, about 76% of which appear only once. The sequenced sample consisted of peripheral blood. The rearrangement links TRBV4-2 to TRBJ2-1; 8 bases match TRBD1. The clonotype comes from a human donor in a cohort sampled during active COVID-19. This CDR3 reads CASSQDPDRGNNEQFF. In nucleotides, the CDR3 is TGTGCCAGCAGCCAAGACCCAGACAGGGGAAACAATGAGCAGTTCTTC.